One and the same sample provided the 28 T cell receptor beta chains below, sequenced in a study of cytotoxic CD8 clonotypes in ibrutinib-treated CLL. Assay: immunoSEQ multiplex PCR; the TCRdb copy retains only in-frame clones and omits some. The sample holds roughly 53,000 clones, nearly 55% seen once. This material consisted of PBMCs, taken at disease progression, from a patient treated with ibrutinib. All receptors derive from a human donor with chronic lymphocytic leukemia.

Only a few counts were recorded for this clone. The J gene is TRBJ2-7, the V gene TRBV2; D is perhaps TRBD2 (5 bases). The germline V gene has CDR1 SNHLY and CDR2 FYNNEI. The CDR3 extends over 12 amino acids. Between the trimmed V and J ends, which lost 6 bases and 3 bases, there was a span of 9 bases. The CDR3 DNA follows: TGTGCCAGCAGGACTACACGCTACGAGCAGTACTTC. Protein: CASRTTRYEQYF.

This rearrangement joins TRBV7-2 to TRBJ2-1; maybe TRBD1 (6 bases). The CDR3 length is 14 residues. Deletions cut 2 bases from V and 2 bases from J, with 7 bases between. Germline CDR1 reads SGHTA; CDR2 reads FQGNSA. The CDR3, as DNA: TGTGCCAGCAGCTTACGGACAGCCTACAATGAGCAGTTCTTC. Translation: CASSLRTAYNEQFF.

The chain joins TRBV15 to TRBJ2-7; 9 positions agree with TRBD1. The length of the CDR3 is 16 residues. Trimming removed 3 bases from V and 10 bases from J; junction bases left unmatched: 16. CDR1 LNHNV and CDR2 YYDKDF come from the germline V gene (reference sequence). The CDR3: CATSSMTGGDLNLQYF. Here the CDR3 DNA reads TGTGCCACCAGCAGTATGACAGGGGGAGACCTTAATCTCCAGTACTTC.

The rearrangement uses TRBV11-3 and TRBJ2-4, with 7 bases identical to TRBD2. This CDR3 region has 15 residues. Germline-derived CDR1 and CDR2 are SGHNT and YENEEA. The trim removed 3 bases at V and 2 bases at J, leaving 4 bases unmatched. Here the CDR3 DNA reads TGTGCCAGCAGCTTGCTAGCGGCCACCAAAAACATTCAGTACTTC. Its protein is CASSLLAATKNIQYF.

This clone showed up just a few times. The chain employs TRBV9 and TRBJ2-7; D may match TRBD1 or TRBD2 (5 bases each). Germline assignment: CDR1 SGDLS and CDR2 YYNGEE. Between the trimmed V and J ends, which lost 0 bases and 0 bases, there was a span of 7 bases. The CDR3 length is 14 residues. The CDR3 DNA reads as TGTGCCAGCAGCGTAGGGGGGAGCTCCTACGAGCAGTACTTC. Translated, it gives CASSVGGSSYEQYF.

V gene TRBV6-1 combines with J gene TRBJ2-2, with unresolved D. Deletions cut 5 bases from V and 6 bases from J, with 10 bases between. CDR1 is MNHNS and CDR2 is SASEGT in the germline V gene. CDR3 length equals 13 residues. This chain's CDR3 is CASSWVGPGELFF. In DNA form, the CDR3 reads TGTGCCAGCAGTTGGGTAGGGCCCGGGGAGCTGTTTTTT.

This clone was seen only a few times. The genes are TRBV7-9 and TRBJ1-3; D is possibly TRBD1 (6 bases). The CDR3 totals 14 residues. Germline CDR1 and CDR2: SEHNR and FQNEAQ (reference sequence). With 5 bases removed from V and 4 bases from J, the gap between germline ends came to 12 bases. The CDR3 loop reads CASSLTGLGNTIYF. The CDR3 coding sequence is TGTGCCAGCAGCCTAACAGGGTTGGGAAACACCATATATTTT.

This chain links TRBV29-1 with TRBJ2-4; 8 nucleotides align to TRBD1. This CDR3 has 14 residues. V was clipped by 5 bases and J by 1 base; unmatched bases: 4. Germline values: CDR1 SQVTM, CDR2 ANQGSEA. The CDR3: CSVIRQGAKNIQYF. In nucleotides, the CDR3 is TGCAGCGTTATTCGACAGGGGGCCAAAAACATTCAGTACTTC. The full variable domain, completed using reference TRBV29-1 and TRBJ2-4, is SAVISQKPSRDICQRGTSLTIQCQVDSQVTMMFWYRQQPGQSLTLIATANQGSEATYESGFVIDKFPISRPNLTFSTLTVSNMSPEDSSIYLCSVIRQGAKNIQYFGAGTRLSVL.

Only a few counts were recorded for this clone. This chain uses TRBV7-9 with TRBJ2-7; D is possibly TRBD1 (6 bases). The germline V gene has CDR1 SEHNR and CDR2 FQNEAQ (reference sequence). The CDR3 length is 13 residues. Trimming took 4 bases from V and 4 from J, leaving 11 bases between them. CDR3 sequence (DNA): TGTGCCAGCAGCTCCCGGGACACGTACGAGCAGTACTTC. It encodes CASSSRDTYEQYF.

The V and J genes are TRBV5-6 and TRBJ1-1; no clear D. This CDR3 is 15 amino acids long. Trimming shortened V by 5 bases and J by 4 bases, and 18 bases separated the two germline ends. CDR1 and CDR2 (germline): SGHDT, YYEEEE. The DNA for the CDR3 is TGTGCCAGCAGTTTAAAACCCCGGAGCAGCACTGAAGCTTTCTTT. It encodes CASSLKPRSSTEAFF.

This clone was detected a few times. The rearrangement joins TRBV6-1 to TRBJ1-2; 7 bases fit TRBD1. J lost 0 bases, V lost 4 bases, and 8 bases had no gene match. The CDR3 extends over 16 amino acids. Looked up from germline, CDR1 is MNHNS and CDR2 is SASEGT. CDR3 residues: CASSASRGGANYGYTF. In nucleotides, the CDR3 is TGTGCCAGCAGTGCAAGCAGGGGGGGAGCTAACTATGGCTACACCTTC.

This clone was detected only a few times. This chain uses TRBV18 with TRBJ1-2; 10 positions agree with TRBD1. Germline CDR1 reads KGHSH; CDR2 reads LQKENI. Trimming cost V 3 bases and J 4 bases; bases outside gene matches: 8. This CDR3 has 16 residues. The chain's CDR3 is CASSPQLGQGLYGYTF. The DNA for the CDR3 is TGTGCCAGCTCACCCCAGCTGGGACAGGGGCTCTATGGCTACACCTTC.

The J gene is TRBJ2-3, the V gene TRBV4-3; 14 bases are a match to TRBD2. Looked up from germline, CDR1 is LGHNA and CDR2 is YSLEER. V was pared by 0 bases and J by 4 bases, with 3 bases of the junction left unmatched. The CDR3 totals 17 residues. CDR3 nucleotide sequence: TGCGCCAGCAGCCAAGAACCGGGACTAGCGGGAGCAGATACGCAGTATTTT. Protein sequence: CASSQEPGLAGADTQYF.

The V call is TRBV4-3, the J call TRBJ2-3; D is unresolved. This CDR3 spans 15 amino acids. Trimming cost V 0 bases and J 5 bases, with 12 bases left between them. Germline CDR1 reads LGHNA; CDR2 reads YSLEER. The CDR3 nucleotides read TGCGCCAGCAGCCAAGATATAGGGAAGGGAGATACGCAGTATTTT. Protein: CASSQDIGKGDTQYF.

The chain employs TRBV6-4 and TRBJ1-5; D not resolved. The CDR3 consists of 13 residues. V was trimmed by 5 bases and J by 6 bases, leaving 11 bases between them. Germline CDR1 MRHNA, CDR2 SNTAGT. The CDR3 sequence: CASSTREGQPQHF. For the CDR3, the DNA is TGTGCCAGCAGTACCCGGGAGGGTCAGCCCCAGCATTTT.

This sequence joins TRBV7-6 and TRBJ2-7, with D uncertain. The CDR3 runs to 14 residues. Germline V gene data show CDR1 as SGHVS and CDR2 as FNYEAQ. V was pared by 2 bases and J by 5 bases, with 13 bases between. The CDR3 protein is CASSLTGLLDEQYF. In DNA form, the CDR3 reads TGTGCCAGCAGCTTAACGGGCCTCCTCGACGAGCAGTACTTC.

This clone came up many times. V usage is TRBV9 and J usage is TRBJ2-7; tentatively, D is TRBD1 or TRBD2 (5 bases each). Between the trimmed V and J ends, which lost 5 bases and 4 bases, there was a span of 13 bases. The length of the CDR3 is 13 residues. Germline CDR1 is SGDLS and CDR2 is YYNGEE. The CDR3 region is CASSAGTLYEQYF. The DNA of the CDR3 is TGTGCCAGCAGTGCCGGGACCCTTTACGAGCAGTACTTC. Full variable domain (missing parts from reference TRBV9 and TRBJ2-7): DSGVTQTPKHLITATGQRVTLRCSPRSGDLSVYWYQQSLDQGLQFLIQYYNGEERAKGNILERFSAQQFPDLHSELNLSSLELGDSALYFCASSAGTLYEQYFGPGTRLTVT.

The rearrangement joins TRBV28 to TRBJ2-4, with a tentative D call TRBD1 (6 bases). V was cut by 6 bases and J by 1 base, with 13 bases left in between. Germline values: CDR1 MDHEN, CDR2 SYDVKM. The length of the CDR3 is 15 residues. The DNA for the CDR3 is TGTGCCAGCAGCCCAGGGGATATCGCCAAAAACATTCAGTACTTC. Encoded protein: CASSPGDIAKNIQYF.

The chain links TRBV7-8 to TRBJ1-5; D call uncertain. The CDR3 length is 16 residues. The V end lost 2 bases, the J end lost 3 bases, and 14 bases lay between the germline ends. The germline V gene encodes CDR1 SGHVS and CDR2 FQNEAQ. CDR3 DNA: TGTGCCAGCAGCTTATTTTCGGGGATGAACAATCAGCCCCAGCATTTT. Amino acids: CASSLFSGMNNQPQHF.

This clone was found a few times. This chain links TRBV11-2 with TRBJ2-2; D might be TRBD1 or TRBD2, each matching 6 bases. Germline CDR1 SGHAT, CDR2 FQNNGV. Between the trimmed V and J ends, which lost 6 bases and 4 bases, there was a span of 15 bases. CDR3 length: 15 residues. The CDR3 spells CASRPEGGITGELFF. CDR3 DNA: TGTGCCAGCAGGCCGGAGGGGGGAATCACCGGGGAGCTGTTTTTT.

A few counts support this clone. The chain has TRBV2 and TRBJ2-7; 7 nucleotides agree with TRBD2. With 8 bases clipped from V and 0 bases from J, the junction kept 10 bases outside the gene matches. The CDR3 has 15 amino acids. Germline assignment: CDR1 SNHLY and CDR2 FYNNEI. The CDR3 sequence: CASFQTSLSSYEQYF. The DNA of the CDR3 is TGTGCCAGCTTCCAGACTAGCTTAAGCTCCTACGAGCAGTACTTC.

There are a few counts of this clone. The chain carries TRBV5-1 and TRBJ2-3; 8 bases align to TRBD1. The V gene's germline CDR1 is SGHRS and CDR2 YFSETQ. V trimming: 3 bases; J trimming: 1 base; junction bases outside the gene matches: 10. The CDR3 is 17 amino acids. CDR3 sequence (DNA): TGCGCCAGCAGCTGGACCCTCCAGGGGGCACGCACAGATACGCAGTATTTT. It yields the protein CASSWTLQGARTDTQYF.

This clone was recorded at least ten times. The chain links TRBV27 to TRBJ1-1, with TRBD1 matching 7 bases. The CDR3 has 14 residues. Germline trimming cut 6 bases from V and 1 base from J; bases unmatched to any gene: 5. Germline lookup yields CDR1 MNHEY and CDR2 SMNVEV (reference sequence). CDR3 sequence reads: CASSPGQKNTEAFF. In DNA, the CDR3 is TGTGCCAGCAGCCCGGGACAGAAGAACACTGAAGCTTTCTTT.

There are a few counts of this clone. The chain couples TRBV30 to TRBJ1-4; the D gene is possibly TRBD1 (5 bases). With 2 bases removed from V and 0 bases from J, the gap between germline ends came to 19 bases. Germline values: CDR1 GTSNPN, CDR2 SVGIG (reference sequence). The CDR3 totals 18 residues. CDR3 sequence reads: CAWSSYKGDLATNEKLFF. DNA for the CDR3: TGTGCCTGGAGTAGCTACAAAGGGGACCTTGCAACTAATGAAAAACTGTTTTTT.

There are many counts of this clone. The chain has TRBV7-6 and TRBJ2-7, with TRBD1 matching over 10 bases. The CDR3 runs to 12 residues. Germline V gives CDR1 SGHVS, CDR2 FNYEAQ. J gave up 6 bases and V 8 bases, and 4 bases lay outside the gene matches. In DNA, the CDR3 is TGTGCCAGCGCAGGACAGGGGGGCGAGCAGTACTTC. Translating gives CASAGQGGEQYF.

The chain carries TRBV5-1 and TRBJ1-1; D gene unclear. Germline CDR1 is SGHRS and CDR2 is YFSETQ. Between the trimmed V and J ends, which lost 0 bases and 7 bases, there was a span of 10 bases. The CDR3 totals 13 residues. CDR3: CASSLEAVSEAFF. Here the CDR3 DNA reads TGCGCCAGCAGCTTGGAGGCAGTGAGTGAAGCTTTCTTT. The whole variable domain, remainder taken from reference TRBV5-1 and TRBJ1-1, is KAGVTQTPRYLIKTRGQQVTLSCSPISGHRSVSWYQQTPGQGLQFLFEYFSETQRNKGNFPGRFSGRQFSNSRSEMNVSTLELGDSALYLCASSLEAVSEAFFGQGTRLTVV.

The V call is TRBV11-2, the J call TRBJ2-3, with 13 bases identical to TRBD2. Unmatched junction bases numbered 13, after V lost 1 base and J lost 6 bases. Germline CDR1 reads SGHAT; CDR2 reads FQNNGV. The CDR3 sequence is 19 residues long. The CDR3 protein is CASSLGGKPGLAGKDTQYF. The DNA for the CDR3 is TGTGCCAGCAGCTTAGGGGGAAAACCGGGACTAGCGGGAAAGGATACGCAGTATTTT.

The gene calls are TRBV27 and TRBJ1-1, with 8 positions matching TRBD1. Trimming took 2 bases from V and 1 from J; bases not matched to a gene: 3. From germline, CDR1 is MNHEY and CDR2 SMNVEV (reference sequence). The CDR3 is 15 residues long. The CDR3 nucleotides are TGTGCCAGCAGTTTAATGGGGACAGGGAACACTGAAGCTTTCTTT. It encodes CASSLMGTGNTEAFF.